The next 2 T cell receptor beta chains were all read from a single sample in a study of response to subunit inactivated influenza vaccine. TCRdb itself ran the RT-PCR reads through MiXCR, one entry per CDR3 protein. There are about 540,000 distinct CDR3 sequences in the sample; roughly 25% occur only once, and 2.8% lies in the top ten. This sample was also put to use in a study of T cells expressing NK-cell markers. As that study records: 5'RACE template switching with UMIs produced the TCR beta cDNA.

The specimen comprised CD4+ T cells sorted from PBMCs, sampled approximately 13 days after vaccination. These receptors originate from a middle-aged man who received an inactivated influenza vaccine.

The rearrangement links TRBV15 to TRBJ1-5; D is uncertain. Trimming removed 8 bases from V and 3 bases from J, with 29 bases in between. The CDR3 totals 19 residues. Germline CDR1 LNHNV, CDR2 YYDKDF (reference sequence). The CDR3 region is CATQADGVKGSPNNQPQHF. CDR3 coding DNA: TGTGCCACCCAGGCGGACGGGGTCAAGGGTAGTCCTAACAATCAGCCCCAGCATTTT. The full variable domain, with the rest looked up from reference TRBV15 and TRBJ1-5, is DAMVIQNPRYQVTQFGKPVTLSCSQTLNHNVMYWYQQKSSQAPKLLFHYYDKDFNNEADTPDNFQSRRPNTSFCFLDIRSPGLGDTAMYLCATQADGVKGSPNNQPQHFGDGTRLSIL.

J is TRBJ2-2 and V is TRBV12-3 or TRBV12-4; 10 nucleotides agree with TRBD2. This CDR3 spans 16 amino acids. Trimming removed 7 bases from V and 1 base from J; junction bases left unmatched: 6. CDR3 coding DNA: TGTGCCAGCACCGAACGACTAGCGGGGAACACCGGGGAGCTGTTTTTT. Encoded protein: CASTERLAGNTGELFF.